These T cell receptor beta chains were read from a single sample in a study of blood T cell repertoires in COVID-19. Libraries were prepared by immunoSEQ multiplex PCR; TCRdb keeps only in-frame clonotypes and omits some of them. In the table there are more than 200,000 clones, approximately 90% of which are singletons. What was sequenced was PBMCs or T cells enriched from blood (not recorded which). The origin of the receptors is a woman aged 25 to 45 who had recovered from COVID-19. Each CDR3 is given with its conserved first and last residue. The D gene is left open where the match is weak. Clone size appears in some rows only: once, few, many, or a class for an expanded clone.

d_gene,j_gene,v_gene,len,abundance,CDR3nt,CDR3aa
.,TRBJ1-1,TRBV27,12,.,TGTGCCAGCAGGAGCGGTCTGGCTGAAGCTTTCTTT,CASRSGLAEAFF
.,TRBJ2-1,TRBV11-2,16,.,TGTGCCAGCAGCTTAAGTTTTGGGGGCAGTTGGTATGAGCAGTTCTTC,CASSLSFGGSWYEQFF
.,TRBJ1-2,TRBV5-5,15,once,TGTGCCAGCAGCCCCCAGGGGTTGCCGCACTATGGCTACACCTTC,CASSPQGLPHYGYTF
.,TRBJ2-7,TRBV28,12,.,TGTGCCAGCAGCAAACAGGGTTGGGAGCAGTACTTC,CASSKQGWEQYF
TRBD2,TRBJ2-1,TRBV6-4,17,.,TGTGCCAGCAGTGACGGGACTAGCGGGAGGGCCCACAATGAGCAGTTCTTC,CASSDGTSGRAHNEQFF
.,TRBJ1-5,TRBV27,16,.,TGTGCCAGCAGCCTGAAGCCCGGGGAGGGCAATCAGCCCCAGCATTTT,CASSLKPGEGNQPQHF
.,TRBJ1-2,TRBV7-9,14,.,TGTGCCAGCAGCCCAAAGGGGCAGGACTATGGCTACACCTTC,CASSPKGQDYGYTF
.,TRBJ2-1,TRBV18,17,once,TGTGCCAGCTCACCGAAAGTGGTTCCAGTCGGGTACAATGAGCAGTTCTTC,CASSPKVVPVGYNEQFF
.,TRBJ2-7,TRBV6-1,12,.,TGTGCCAGCAGTGAGGGCCCGGGGATACAGTACTTC,CASSEGPGIQYF
TRBD1,TRBJ1-4,TRBV7-9,15,.,TGTGCCAGCAGCTCGGCGGCAGGGGGTCGGAGCGAACTGTTTTTT,CASSSAAGGRSELFF
.,TRBJ2-7,TRBV11-1,13,.,TGTGCCAGCAGCTTAGCAGGGGTCCACGAGCAGTACTTC,CASSLAGVHEQYF
.,TRBJ1-2,TRBV6-5,14,.,TGTGCCAGCAGGGATCCGGGACTGATTTTAGGCTACACCTTC,CASRDPGLILGYTF
TRBD1,TRBJ1-4,TRBV28,14,few,TGTGCCAGCAGTTCGACAGGGTCTTTAGAAAAACTGTTTTTT,CASSSTGSLEKLFF
.,TRBJ2-7,TRBV24-1,15,.,TGTGCCACCAGTGATGTTGGGGCTCCGAACTACGAGCAGTACTTC,CATSDVGAPNYEQYF
.,TRBJ1-5,TRBV2,14,.,TGTGCCAGCAGTGAAAGCCCTATAGTCGCGCCCCAGCATTTT,CASSESPIVAPQHF
.,TRBJ2-5,TRBV12-3/TRBV12-4,12,once,TGTGCCAGCAGTAGTTACAGGAAAACCCAGTACTTC,CASSSYRKTQYF
TRBD1,TRBJ1-4,TRBV4-3,17,once,TGCGCCAGCAGCCAAGGGACAGGGGGAGTAGTTAATGAAAAACTGTTTTTT,CASSQGTGGVVNEKLFF
TRBD1,TRBJ2-7,TRBV5-1,16,.,TGCGCCAGCAGCTTGAGAGGGACAGGGGGCGCCTACGAGCAGTACTTC,CASSLRGTGGAYEQYF
.,TRBJ1-4,TRBV28,15,.,TGTGCCAGCAGTAGTGGACAGCCGGGGAATGAAAAACTGTTTTTT,CASSSGQPGNEKLFF
.,TRBJ1-5,TRBV4-2,15,.,TGTGCCAGCAGCCAAGATATTGGGAGGAAGCAGCCCCAGCATTTT,CASSQDIGRKQPQHF
TRBD2,TRBJ2-7,TRBV9,15,.,TGTGCCAGCAGCGCCGCTAGCGGGATGGGAAACGAGCAGTACTTC,CASSAASGMGNEQYF
TRBD2,TRBJ2-7,TRBV11-3,15,.,TGTGCCAGCAGCTACGGGACTAGCGGGAGGTACGAGCAGTACTTC,CASSYGTSGRYEQYF
TRBD1,TRBJ1-2,TRBV7-2,14,few,TGTGCCAGCAGCTTAGGTGGCAGGGGGTATGGCTACACCTTC,CASSLGGRGYGYTF
.,TRBJ1-1,TRBV11-2,17,.,TGTGCCAGCAGCCAGTACAGGGTTAACATTGAGAACACTGAAGCTTTCTTT,CASSQYRVNIENTEAFF
.,TRBJ1-5,TRBV7-3,16,.,TGTGCCAGCAGCTTAACCGGTGGGGCGCTAAATCAGCCCCAGCATTTT,CASSLTGGALNQPQHF
.,TRBJ2-7,TRBV5-1,13,.,TGCGCCAGCAGCTTTTCGGGGTATGGCGAGCAGTACTTC,CASSFSGYGEQYF
TRBD2,TRBJ2-1,TRBV9,14,.,TGTGCCAGCAGCATAGCGGGAGGGAACAATGAGCAGTTCTTC,CASSIAGGNNEQFF
.,TRBJ1-1,TRBV30,15,.,TGTGCCTGGAGTGTGTTAGTCAGGGGAGTTACTGAAGCTTTCTTT,CAWSVLVRGVTEAFF
TRBD1,TRBJ2-3,TRBV9,13,.,TGTGCCAGCAGCGCCGGACAGGAGGATACGCAGTATTTT,CASSAGQEDTQYF
TRBD2,TRBJ2-7,TRBV6-5,14,.,TGTGCCAGCAGACCACCGGGACTAGCCTACGAGCAGTACTTC,CASRPPGLAYEQYF
.,TRBJ2-3,TRBV6-4,13,.,TGTGCCAGCAGTAGCGGACTCACAGATACGCAGTATTTT,CASSSGLTDTQYF
.,TRBJ1-2,TRBV4-3,16,.,TGCGCCAGCAGCCCCGGATCGGGGGGGGGAAACTATGGCTACACCTTC,CASSPGSGGGNYGYTF
.,TRBJ2-1,TRBV25-1,17,.,TGTGCCAGCAGTGGACGGGAAGGGCTAGAACATAGCAATGAGCAGTTCTTC,CASSGREGLEHSNEQFF
.,TRBJ1-2,TRBV7-2,13,.,TGTGCCAGCAGCTTCGTCACTAGCTATGGCTACACCTTC,CASSFVTSYGYTF
.,TRBJ2-7,TRBV6-5,12,.,TGTGCCAGCAGACGGACAGCAAACGAGCAGTACTTC,CASRRTANEQYF
.,TRBJ1-1,TRBV27,16,.,TGTGCCAGCAAAGAGGGGAGGTTTGGCTACGACACTGAAGCTTTCTTT,CASKEGRFGYDTEAFF
TRBD2,TRBJ2-1,TRBV4-3,15,.,TGCGCCAGCAGCCCCCACGGGAGGGAGTTGGATGAGCAGTTCTTC,CASSPHGRELDEQFF
TRBD1,TRBJ1-1,TRBV6-4,15,.,TGTGCCAGCAGGGCGGCCGGGACAGAGAACACTGAAGCTTTCTTT,CASRAAGTENTEAFF
TRBD1,TRBJ1-2,TRBV4-2,15,.,TGTGCCAGCAGCCCATGGACAGGGACGGACTATGGCTACACCTTC,CASSPWTGTDYGYTF
TRBD2,TRBJ2-1,TRBV7-9,18,.,TGTGCCAGCAGCTTAGACGGGAGGCGGCACCTCTCCTACAATGAGCAGTTCTTC,CASSLDGRRHLSYNEQFF
TRBD1,TRBJ1-1,TRBV5-6,13,few,TGTGCCAGCTACGGACAGGTCTACACTGAAGCTTTCTTT,CASYGQVYTEAFF
TRBD1,TRBJ2-2,TRBV2,14,.,TGTGCCAGCAGTGAGACAGGGATCGCCGGGGAGCTGTTTTTT,CASSETGIAGELFF
.,TRBJ1-5,TRBV7-2,15,few,TGTGCCAGCAGCCATGACAGTTATAGCAATCAGCCCCAGCATTTT,CASSHDSYSNQPQHF
TRBD1,TRBJ2-1,TRBV15,13,.,TGTGCCACCAGCAGGCCTTCGACAGGGTGGCAGTTCTTC,CATSRPSTGWQFF
.,TRBJ1-2,TRBV5-1,14,.,TGCGCCAGCAGCTTGGCCACTGAATTCTATGGCTACACCTTC,CASSLATEFYGYTF
TRBD2,TRBJ2-7,TRBV5-1,16,once,TGCGCCAGCAGCTACTGGACTAGCGGGAGTACATACGAGCAGTACTTC,CASSYWTSGSTYEQYF
.,TRBJ2-2,TRBV11-3,12,.,TGTGCCAGCAGGGCTGCCACCGGGGAGCTGTTTTTT,CASRAATGELFF